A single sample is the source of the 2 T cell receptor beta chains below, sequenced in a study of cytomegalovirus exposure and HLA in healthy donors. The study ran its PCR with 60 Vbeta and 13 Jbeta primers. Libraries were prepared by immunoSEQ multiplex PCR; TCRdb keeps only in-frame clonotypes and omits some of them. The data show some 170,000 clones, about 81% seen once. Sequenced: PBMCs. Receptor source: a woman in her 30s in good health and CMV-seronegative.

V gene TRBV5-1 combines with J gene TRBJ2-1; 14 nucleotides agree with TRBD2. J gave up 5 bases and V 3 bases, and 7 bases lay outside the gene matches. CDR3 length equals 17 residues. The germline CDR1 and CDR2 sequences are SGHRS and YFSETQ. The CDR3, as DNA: TGCGCCAGCAGCTCCATCCAGACTAGCGGGGGGGACAATGAGCAGTTCTTC. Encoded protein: CASSSIQTSGGDNEQFF.

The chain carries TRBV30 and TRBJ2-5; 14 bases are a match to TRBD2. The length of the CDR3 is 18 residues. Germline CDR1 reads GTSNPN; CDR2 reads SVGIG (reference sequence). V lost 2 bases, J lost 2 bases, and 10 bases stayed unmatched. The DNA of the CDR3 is TGTGCCTGGAGTCCATTTGGTGGACTAGCGGGAGGACAAGAGACCCAGTACTTC. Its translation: CAWSPFGGLAGGQETQYF.